The 2 T cell receptor beta chains reported below all come from one sample, sequenced in a study of T-cell memory formation after mild COVID-19. TCRdb independently ran MiXCR on the 5' RACE reads; one entry per CDR3 protein. The repertoire holds around 300,000 distinct CDR3 sequences, 14% seen once, with about 21% in the top ten. Sequencing used PBMCs or a T cell subset sorted from them (not recorded which). These receptors were taken from a man between 18 and 35 years old who had mild COVID-19 (a few samples of this study predate the infection). Cell type and time point are not known.

V gene TRBV5-1 combines with J gene TRBJ1-4; 10 nucleotides align to TRBD1. The CDR3 is made up of 16 amino acids. CDR1 is SGHRS, CDR2 YFSETQ, per germline. V lost 4 bases to trimming and J lost 5 bases; unmatched junction nucleotides: 8. In DNA, the CDR3 is TGCGCCAGCAGCAAGGGACAGGGGTTGGAGAATGAAAAACTGTTTTTT. Protein: CASSKGQGLENEKLFF.

The chain links TRBV7-2 to TRBJ2-7, with D hard to call. The germline V gene encodes CDR1 SGHTA and CDR2 FQGNSA. Trimming left V 3 bases short and J 0 bases short, with 9 bases between. This CDR3 has 14 amino acids. The CDR3 is CASSFETASYEQYV. CDR3 in DNA: TGTGCCAGCAGCTTTGAAACAGCCTCCTACGAGCAGTACGTC.